What follows are 30 T cell receptor beta chains derived from one specimen sequenced in a study of T cells in localized non-small cell lung cancer. TCRdb's copy holds only in-frame clones and misses some; the assay was immunoSEQ multiplex PCR. The profile covers tens of thousands of clones, with roughly 86% appearing a single time and approximately 12% taken by the ten largest. The sequencing used peripheral blood, collected before any cancer treatment. The receptors were sampled from an older female donor with stage I lung adenocarcinoma.

This rearrangement joins TRBV9 to TRBJ2-2, with TRBD2 as a possible D gene (5 bases). The V gene's germline CDR1 is SGDLS and CDR2 YYNGEE. Trimming shortened V by 0 bases and J by 3 bases, and 12 bases separated the two germline ends. This CDR3 is built from 16 residues. The CDR3, as DNA: TGTGCCAGCAGCGTAGAGGGTCTAGCAGACACCGGGGAGCTGTTTTTT. The encoded protein is CASSVEGLADTGELFF.

This clone was observed a handful of times. The rearrangement joins TRBV5-1 to TRBJ2-1; 8 bases are a match to TRBD2. This CDR3 spans 13 amino acids. Germline lookup yields CDR1 SGHRS and CDR2 YFSETQ. Trimming removed 7 bases from V and 5 bases from J; junction bases left unmatched: 5. Here the CDR3 DNA reads TGCGCCAGCGCCGGGACTAGGAACAATGAGCAGTTCTTC. Translating it yields CASAGTRNNEQFF.

J is TRBJ1-1 and V is TRBV29-1; D call uncertain. This CDR3 region has 16 residues. The germline V and J ends were trimmed by 3 bases and 6 bases, with 23 bases remaining between them. Germline values: CDR1 SQVTM, CDR2 ANQGSEA. Here the CDR3 reads CSVDSLPPGAASEAFF. CDR3 bases: TGCAGCGTTGATTCCCTCCCCCCCGGAGCAGCTTCTGAAGCTTTCTTT.

This clone was found once. The rearrangement uses TRBV5-1 and TRBJ1-2; TRBD1 aligns across 9 bases. V lost 0 bases, J lost 2 bases, and 2 bases stayed unmatched. CDR1 SGHRS and CDR2 YFSETQ come from the germline V gene. The CDR3 sequence is 15 residues long. The CDR3 reads CASSLEGTGNYGYTF. The CDR3 DNA is TGCGCCAGCAGCTTGGAAGGGACAGGGAACTATGGCTACACCTTC.

The gene calls are TRBV5-4 and TRBJ1-3; D gene uncertain. Trimming shortened V by 3 bases and J by 0 bases, and 10 bases separated the two germline ends. Per germline, CDR1 SGHNT and CDR2 YYREEE (reference sequence). The CDR3 spans 15 residues. Here the CDR3 reads CASSSQRNSGNTIYF. The CDR3 DNA reads as TGTGCCAGCAGCTCCCAGCGAAACTCTGGAAACACCATATATTTT.

The chain combines TRBV27 with TRBJ1-5; TRBD1 agrees at 8 bases. The CDR3 length is 13 residues. Trimming at V came to 5 bases and at J to 8 bases, leaving 5 bases not matched to a gene. CDR1 MNHEY and CDR2 SMNVEV come from the germline V gene (reference sequence). CDR3 DNA sequence: TGTGCCAGCAGTAGGACAGGGTTTGAGCCCCAGCATTTT. The encoded protein is CASSRTGFEPQHF.

This clone turned up a few times. The rearrangement uses TRBV29-1 and TRBJ1-1; 7 bases line up with TRBD1. The CDR3 runs 13 residues. CDR1 is SQVTM and CDR2 is ANQGSEA in the germline V gene. V shed 7 bases, J shed 4 bases, and the junction held 9 bases outside the gene matches. CDR3 residues: CSARGTEGTEAFF. CDR3 nucleotide sequence: TGCAGCGCCAGAGGGACAGAAGGCACTGAAGCTTTCTTT. The variable domain in full, completed from reference TRBV29-1 and TRBJ1-1, reads SAVISQKPSRDICQRGTSLTIQCQVDSQVTMMFWYRQQPGQSLTLIATANQGSEATYESGFVIDKFPISRPNLTFSTLTVSNMSPEDSSIYLCSARGTEGTEAFFGQGTRLTVV.

The chain links TRBV9 to TRBJ1-3; D ambiguous. This CDR3 spans 15 amino acids. Per the germline V gene, CDR1 is SGDLS and CDR2 is YYNGEE. V was cut by 2 bases and J by 8 bases, with 17 bases left in between. The CDR3: CASSVFVGRDDTIYF. The CDR3 DNA reads as TGTGCCAGCAGCGTGTTTGTAGGCCGGGATGACACCATATATTTT.

The chain has TRBV7-9 and TRBJ1-2; no firm D call. This CDR3 has 13 residues. V gave up 2 bases and J gave up 3 bases, with 7 bases separating them. Per germline, CDR1 SEHNR and CDR2 FQNEAQ (reference sequence). The CDR3 loop is CASSLQGYYGYTF. CDR3 coding DNA: TGTGCCAGCAGCTTACAAGGTTACTATGGCTACACCTTC.

This chain uses TRBV7-9 with TRBJ1-1; D is undetermined. CDR1 and CDR2 (germline): SEHNR, FQNEAQ (reference sequence). This CDR3 has 15 residues. V gave up 1 base and J gave up 6 bases, with 15 bases separating them. The CDR3 loop is CASSLGSLGSPEAFF. CDR3 nucleotide sequence: TGTGCCAGCAGCTTAGGCTCCCTCGGGAGCCCTGAAGCTTTCTTT.

This clone was recorded once. The V and J genes are TRBV6-5 and TRBJ1-2, with a tentative D call TRBD1 (5 bases). There are 16 residues in the CDR3. Per germline, CDR1 MNHEY and CDR2 SVGAGI. Between the trimmed V and J ends, which lost 4 bases and 0 bases, there was a span of 15 bases. The CDR3 spells CASSSLSDRSNYGYTF. The CDR3 coding sequence is TGTGCCAGCAGTTCCCTGAGTGACAGATCTAACTATGGCTACACCTTC.

The chain has TRBV2 and TRBJ2-7; 10 bases fit TRBD1. The CDR3 runs 14 residues. Germline V gene sequence: CDR1 SNHLY, CDR2 FYNNEI. J gave up 7 bases and V 6 bases, and 9 bases lay outside the gene matches. The CDR3 sequence: CASRLTGGPGEQYF. In nucleotides, the CDR3 is TGTGCCAGCAGGCTGACAGGGGGCCCAGGTGAGCAGTACTTC.

J is TRBJ2-7 and V is TRBV21-1; the table's D call, TRBD2, has no DNA check behind it. TRBV21-1 constitutes a pseudogene. The CDR3 spans 12 residues. The CDR3 sequence is CASSKGAGGQYF. CDR3 sequence (DNA): TGTGCCAGCAGCAAAGGTGCCGGGGGGCAGTACTTC.

The table lists this clone with many counts. CDR3 nucleotide sequence: TGTGCCAGTAGTATAGAGGGGGCTTGGTACAATGAGCAGTTCTTC. This encodes CASSIEGAWYNEQFF. This chain links TRBV19 with TRBJ2-1, with D perhaps matching TRBD1 (6 bases). The ends were cut back, 0 bases at V and 4 bases at J, with 10 bases in the middle. This CDR3 is 15 amino acids long. Germline-derived CDR1 and CDR2 are LNHDA and SQIVND (reference sequence).

This clone was found a few times. CDR3 in amino acids: CASSLSHDRFYGYTF. CDR3 nucleotides: TGTGCCAGCAGTTTATCCCACGACAGGTTCTATGGCTACACCTTC. The chain couples TRBV27 to TRBJ1-2; the D gene is possibly TRBD1 (6 bases). This CDR3 is built from 15 residues. Germline CDR1 MNHEY, CDR2 SMNVEV (reference sequence). V lost 0 bases and J lost 4, with 12 bases in between.

CDR3 sequence (DNA): TGCAGCGCTCACAAAGGGTCTGAAGCTTTCTTT. Protein product: CSAHKGSEAFF. This chain joins TRBV29-1 and TRBJ1-1; D not resolved. Germline V lookup: CDR1 SQVTM, CDR2 ANQGSEA. V dropped 7 bases and J dropped 6 bases, with 12 bases sitting between them. CDR3 length equals 11 residues.

V is TRBV4-1 and J is TRBJ2-2; possibly TRBD2 for D (5 bases). Germline V gives CDR1 MGHRA, CDR2 YSYEKL. There are 15 residues in the CDR3. Trimming removed 8 bases from V and 0 bases from J, with 13 bases in between. The CDR3 nucleotides are TGCGCCAGCCGGATGAGCGGAGCGAACACCGGGGAGCTGTTTTTT. Amino acids: CASRMSGANTGELFF.

The chain has TRBV7-8 and TRBJ2-5; 8 bases align to TRBD2. Looked up from germline, CDR1 is SGHVS and CDR2 is FQNEAQ. J lost 3 bases, V lost 3 bases, and 21 bases had no gene match. This CDR3 is built from 20 residues. Here the CDR3 reads CASSFARGTRLIGPKETQYF. In nucleotides, the CDR3 is TGTGCCAGCAGCTTTGCGAGAGGGACTAGACTTATTGGTCCGAAAGAGACCCAGTACTTC.

The J gene is TRBJ1-1, the V gene TRBV28; D perhaps matches TRBD1 (6 bases). This CDR3 spans 14 amino acids. The V gene's germline CDR1 is MDHEN and CDR2 SYDVKM. V shed 5 bases and J shed 1 base, with 11 bases lying between them. In DNA, the CDR3 is TGTGCCAGCAGTCCCCCGGACAGGAACACTGAAGCTTTCTTT. Protein sequence: CASSPPDRNTEAFF.

As regards this clone: One end of the junction does not line up with germline, which may come from a read error. This chain links TRBV13 with TRBJ1-1; 9 bases match TRBD1. The V gene's germline CDR1 is PRHDT and CDR2 FYEKMQ (reference sequence). This CDR3 is 15 amino acids long. The CDR3 DNA is TGTGCCAGCAGGTTAGGGACAGGGTGGAACACTGAAGCTTTCTTT. Residues: CASRLGTGWNTEAFF.

The V gene is TRBV4-2, the J gene TRBJ2-1; the D gene could be TRBD1 or TRBD2 (5 bases each). The CDR3 spans 14 residues. Germline values: CDR1 LGHNA, CDR2 YNFKEQ. V lost 0 bases to trimming and J lost 11 bases, with 14 bases between them. In DNA form, the CDR3 reads TGTGCCAGCAGCCAAGAAAGAGGGACCTTACAGCAGTTCTTC. Translation gives CASSQERGTLQQFF.

The CDR3 sequence is CASSRAGQGIRNEQFF. DNA for the CDR3: TGTGCCAGTAGTAGAGCGGGACAGGGGATCCGCAATGAGCAGTTCTTC. The chain joins TRBV19 to TRBJ2-1, with 10 bases matching TRBD1. V gave up 4 bases and J gave up 6 bases; unmatched junction bases: 9. Germline V gives CDR1 LNHDA, CDR2 SQIVND (reference sequence). The CDR3 is 16 residues long.

The chain employs TRBV11-2 and TRBJ2-7; 11 bases are a match to TRBD1. The CDR3 totals 17 residues. The junction had 18 bases not matched to a gene; V was cut back by 5 bases and J by 9 bases. Germline V lookup: CDR1 SGHAT, CDR2 FQNNGV. The CDR3 region has the DNA TGTGCCAGCAGCCCAAATGGATTTGGGACAGGGGGACTTGGGCAGTACTTC. It specifies CASSPNGFGTGGLGQYF.

This clone was picked up a small number of times. The chain combines TRBV6-5 with TRBJ2-2, with unresolved D. Germline CDR1 and CDR2: MNHEY and SVGAGI. With 0 bases removed from V and 8 bases from J, the gap between germline ends came to 7 bases. The CDR3 length is 13 residues. The CDR3 sequence is CASSYSYGGELFF. DNA of the CDR3: TGTGCCAGCAGTTACTCTTACGGAGGGGAGCTGTTTTTT.

The V call is TRBV15, the J call TRBJ2-2; D uncertain. The CDR3 sequence is 12 residues long. The germline gives CDR1 LNHNV, CDR2 YYDKDF (reference sequence). Trimming cost V 8 bases and J 6 bases, with 10 bases left between them. CDR3 bases: TGTGCCACCGATGGTTCACCCGGGGAGCTGTTTTTT. Its translation is CATDGSPGELFF.

The count of this clone is one. The chain uses TRBV19 and TRBJ1-2; D may be TRBD1 (5 bases). This CDR3 has 13 amino acids. From germline, CDR1 is LNHDA and CDR2 SQIVND (reference sequence). V lost 10 bases and J lost 5, with 17 bases in between. CDR3 coding DNA: TGTGCCACCGGGGCCCAACCCTGGTATGGCTACACCTTC. Translated, it gives CATGAQPWYGYTF. The full variable domain, completed using reference TRBV19 and TRBJ1-2, is DGGITQSPKYLFRKEGQNVTLSCEQNLNHDAMYWYRQDPGQGLRLIYYSQIVNDFQKGDIAEGYSVSREKKESFPLTVTSAQKNPTAFYLCATGAQPWYGYTFGSGTRLTVV.

This chain links TRBV7-9 with TRBJ1-3, with unresolved D. This CDR3 spans 15 amino acids. V shed 5 bases and J shed 2 bases, with 13 bases lying between them. The germline V gene encodes CDR1 SEHNR and CDR2 FQNEAQ (reference sequence). The chain's CDR3 is CASSPTQKTGNTIYF. As DNA, the CDR3 is TGTGCCAGCAGCCCGACCCAAAAGACTGGAAACACCATATATTTT.

This chain connects TRBV6-1 to TRBJ2-1; D is unclear. The CDR3 is 14 amino acids. V shed 4 bases and J shed 1 base, with 8 bases lying between them. Per germline, CDR1 MNHNS and CDR2 SASEGT. The CDR3 is CASSADPSYNEQFF. In nucleotides, the CDR3 is TGTGCCAGCAGTGCGGATCCTTCCTACAATGAGCAGTTCTTC.

This sequence joins TRBV7-9 and TRBJ1-1; D is possibly TRBD1 (6 bases). V lost 1 base, J lost 3 bases, and 9 bases lay in between. Germline CDR1 and CDR2: SEHNR and FQNEAQ (reference sequence). The CDR3 consists of 14 residues. This CDR3 is CASSLVDRYTEAFF. DNA for the CDR3: TGTGCCAGCAGCTTAGTGGACAGATACACTGAAGCTTTCTTT.

This clone was recorded only once. V usage is TRBV19 and J usage is TRBJ2-5; D is unresolved. The CDR3 extends over 11 amino acids. The germline V gene has CDR1 LNHDA and CDR2 SQIVND (reference sequence). V was pared by 1 base and J by 4 bases, with 1 base between. The CDR3 DNA is TGTGCCAGTAGTATAGCAGAGACCCAGTACTTC. It yields the protein CASSIAETQYF.